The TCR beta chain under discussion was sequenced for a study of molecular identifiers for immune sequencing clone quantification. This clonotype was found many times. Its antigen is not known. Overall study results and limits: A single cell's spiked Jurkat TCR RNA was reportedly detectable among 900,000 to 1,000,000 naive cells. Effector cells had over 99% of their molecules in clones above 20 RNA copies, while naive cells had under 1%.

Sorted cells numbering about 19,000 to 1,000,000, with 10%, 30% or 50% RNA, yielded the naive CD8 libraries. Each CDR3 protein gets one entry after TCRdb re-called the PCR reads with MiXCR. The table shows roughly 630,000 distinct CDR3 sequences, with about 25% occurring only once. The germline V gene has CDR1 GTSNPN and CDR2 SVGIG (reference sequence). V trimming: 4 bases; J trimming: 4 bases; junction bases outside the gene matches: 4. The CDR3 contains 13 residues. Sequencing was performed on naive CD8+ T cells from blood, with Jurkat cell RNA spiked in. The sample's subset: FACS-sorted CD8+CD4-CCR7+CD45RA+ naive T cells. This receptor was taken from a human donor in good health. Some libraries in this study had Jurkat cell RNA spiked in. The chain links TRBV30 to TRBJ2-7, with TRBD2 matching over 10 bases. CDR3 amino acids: CAWTSSGSYEQYF. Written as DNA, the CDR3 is TGTGCCTGGACTTCTAGCGGGAGTTACGAGCAGTACTTC.